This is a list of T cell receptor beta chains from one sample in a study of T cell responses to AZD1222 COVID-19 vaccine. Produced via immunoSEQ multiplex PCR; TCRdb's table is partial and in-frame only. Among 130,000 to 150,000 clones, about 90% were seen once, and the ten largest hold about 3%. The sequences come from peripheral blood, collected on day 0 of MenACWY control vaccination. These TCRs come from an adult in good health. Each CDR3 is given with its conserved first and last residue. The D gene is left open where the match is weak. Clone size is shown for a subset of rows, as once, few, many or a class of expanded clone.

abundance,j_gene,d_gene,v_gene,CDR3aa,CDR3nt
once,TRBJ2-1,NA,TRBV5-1,CASSSRDFSYNEQFF,TGCGCCAGCAGCTCCCGGGACTTCTCCTACAATGAGCAGTTCTTC
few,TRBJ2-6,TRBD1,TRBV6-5,CASGTGGSFANVLTF,TGTGCCAGCGGGACAGGGGGCTCTTTTGCCAACGTCCTGACTTTC
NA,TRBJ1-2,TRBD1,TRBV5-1,CASRDTGGALGYTF,TGCGCCAGCAGAGACACAGGGGGCGCGTTGGGCTACACCTTC
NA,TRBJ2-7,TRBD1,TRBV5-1,CASSFAGTEREQYF,TGCGCCAGCAGCTTTGCCGGGACAGAGCGCGAGCAGTACTTC
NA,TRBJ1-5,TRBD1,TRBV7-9,CASSLPDRDGPQHF,TGTGCCAGCAGCCTCCCGGACAGGGACGGGCCCCAGCATTTT
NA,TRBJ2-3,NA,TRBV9,CASSLGGTDTQYF,TGTGCCAGCAGCTTGGGGGGCACAGATACGCAGTATTTT
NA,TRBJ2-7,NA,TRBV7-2,CASSSPGFSYEQYF,TGTGCCAGCAGCTCTCCGGGATTTTCCTACGAGCAGTACTTC
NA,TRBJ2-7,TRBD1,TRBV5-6,CASSLTGVEQYF,TGTGCCAGCAGCTTGACAGGGGTCGAGCAGTACTTC
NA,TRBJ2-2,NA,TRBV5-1,CASSLTGSTGELFF,TGCGCCAGCAGCTTAACAGGGAGCACCGGGGAGCTGTTTTTT
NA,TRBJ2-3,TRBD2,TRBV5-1,CASMAGGPGTQYF,TGCGCCAGCATGGCGGGGGGGCCGGGTACGCAGTATTTT
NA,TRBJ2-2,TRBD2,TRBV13,CASSLAIGRESDTGELFF,TGTGCCAGCAGCTTAGCAATAGGGCGGGAGTCAGACACCGGGGAGCTGTTTTTT
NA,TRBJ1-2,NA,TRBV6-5,CASSYSVGGLAGYTF,TGTGCCAGCAGTTACTCGGTGGGAGGGCTCGCGGGCTACACCTTC
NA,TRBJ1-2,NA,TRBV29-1,CSYRTGNYGYTF,TGCAGCTACCGGACGGGGAACTATGGCTACACCTTC
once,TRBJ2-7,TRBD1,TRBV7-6,CASSNDRGSSYEQYF,TGTGCCAGCAGCAATGACAGGGGAAGCTCCTACGAGCAGTACTTC
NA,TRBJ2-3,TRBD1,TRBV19,CASRGTGGTDTQYF,TGTGCCAGTAGGGGGACAGGGGGCACAGATACGCAGTATTTT
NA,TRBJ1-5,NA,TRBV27,CASSPRTVDQPQHF,TGTGCCAGCAGTCCTAGGACAGTCGATCAGCCCCAGCATTTT
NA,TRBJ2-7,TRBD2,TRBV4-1,CASSQGKGLAVYEQYF,TGCGCCAGCAGCCAAGGAAAGGGACTAGCGGTCTACGAGCAGTACTTC
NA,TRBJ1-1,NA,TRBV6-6,CASSYGQNTEAFF,TGTGCCAGCAGTTACGGACAGAACACTGAAGCTTTCTTT
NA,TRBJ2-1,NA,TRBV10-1,CASSESPGGGNEQFF,TGCGCCAGCAGTGAGTCGCCAGGGGGAGGGAATGAGCAGTTCTTC
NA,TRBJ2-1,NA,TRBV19,CASSGYQSSYNEQFF,TGTGCCAGTAGTGGGTACCAGAGCTCCTACAATGAGCAGTTCTTC
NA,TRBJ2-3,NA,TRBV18,CASSSGVSPDTQYF,TGTGCCAGCTCTTCGGGAGTAAGCCCAGATACGCAGTATTTT